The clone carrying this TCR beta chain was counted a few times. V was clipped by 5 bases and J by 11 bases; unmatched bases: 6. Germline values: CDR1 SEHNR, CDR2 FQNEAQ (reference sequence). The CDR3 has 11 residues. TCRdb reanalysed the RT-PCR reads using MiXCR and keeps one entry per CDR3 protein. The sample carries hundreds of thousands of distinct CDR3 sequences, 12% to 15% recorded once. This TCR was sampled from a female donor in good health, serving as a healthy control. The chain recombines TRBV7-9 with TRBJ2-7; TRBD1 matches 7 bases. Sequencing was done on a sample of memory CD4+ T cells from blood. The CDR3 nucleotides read TGTGCCAGCAGCGCATCCGGGACAGAGTACTTC. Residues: CASSASGTEYF.